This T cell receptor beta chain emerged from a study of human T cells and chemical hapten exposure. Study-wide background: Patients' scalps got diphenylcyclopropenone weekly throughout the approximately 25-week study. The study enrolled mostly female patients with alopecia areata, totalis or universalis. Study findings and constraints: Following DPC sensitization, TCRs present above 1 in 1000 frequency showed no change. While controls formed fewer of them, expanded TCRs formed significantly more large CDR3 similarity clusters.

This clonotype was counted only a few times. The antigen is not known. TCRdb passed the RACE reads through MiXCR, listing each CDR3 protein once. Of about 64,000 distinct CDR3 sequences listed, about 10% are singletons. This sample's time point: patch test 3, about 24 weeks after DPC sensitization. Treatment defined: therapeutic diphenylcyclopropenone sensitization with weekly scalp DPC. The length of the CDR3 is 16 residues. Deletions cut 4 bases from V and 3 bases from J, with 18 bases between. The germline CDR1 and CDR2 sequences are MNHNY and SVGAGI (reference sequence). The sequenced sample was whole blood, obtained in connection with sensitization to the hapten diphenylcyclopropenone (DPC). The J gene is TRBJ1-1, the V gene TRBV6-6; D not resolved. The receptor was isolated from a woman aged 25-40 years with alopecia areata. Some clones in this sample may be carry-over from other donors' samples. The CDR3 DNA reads TGTGCCAGCAGTTCCACCGTGATCGGGTTCGACACTGAAGCTTTCTTT. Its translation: CASSSTVIGFDTEAFF.